This T cell receptor beta chain was sequenced for a study of beta chain features in type 1 diabetes. Study results and limitations: Significant though moderate, a shortening of TCRB CDR3s appeared in all four CD4+ subsets of Type 1 diabetes patients. PCR might favor shorter templates, equally in patients and controls. More deletions and fewer insertions at VDJ junctions were seen in type 1 diabetes patients.

There are many counts of this clone. Its specificity is not known. Expressed TCRB transcripts were sequenced because the isolated RNA had all been reverse transcribed beforehand. Only in-frame clones appear in the TCRdb table, and some are missing; sequencing was by immunoSEQ multiplex PCR. The table has 110,000 to 150,000 clones, just over 9% seen once. The sample comprised central memory CD4+ T cells from blood. This clonotype was sampled from a young man in good health.

The CDR3 DNA is TGCGCCAGCAGAGGGACAGCCTCCAGCTCCTACAATGAGCAGTTCTTC. It codes for CASRGTASSSYNEQFF. The genes are TRBV10-2 and TRBJ2-1, with 7 bases that match TRBD1. The V and J ends lost 6 bases and 0 bases, in that order; junction bases with no gene match: 8. Looked up from germline, CDR1 is WSHSY and CDR2 is SAAADI. The CDR3 length is 16 residues.